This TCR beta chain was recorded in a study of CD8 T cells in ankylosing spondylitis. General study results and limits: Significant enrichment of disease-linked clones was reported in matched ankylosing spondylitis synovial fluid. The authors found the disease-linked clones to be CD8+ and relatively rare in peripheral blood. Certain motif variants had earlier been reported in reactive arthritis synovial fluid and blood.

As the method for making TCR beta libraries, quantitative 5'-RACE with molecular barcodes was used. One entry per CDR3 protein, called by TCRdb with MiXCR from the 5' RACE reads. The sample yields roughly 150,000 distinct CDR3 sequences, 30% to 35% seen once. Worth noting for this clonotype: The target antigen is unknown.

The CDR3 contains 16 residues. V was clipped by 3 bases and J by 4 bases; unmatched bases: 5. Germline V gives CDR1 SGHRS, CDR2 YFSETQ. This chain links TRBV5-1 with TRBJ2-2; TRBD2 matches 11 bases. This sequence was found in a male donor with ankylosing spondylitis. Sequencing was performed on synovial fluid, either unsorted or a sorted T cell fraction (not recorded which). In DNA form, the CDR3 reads TGCGCCAGCAGCTCCTTACTAGCGGGGGCCACCGGGGAGCTGTTTTTT. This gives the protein CASSSLLAGATGELFF.